A selection of T cell receptor beta chains follows, all from one sample in a study of T-cell reconstitution after alpha-beta-depleted transplantation in children. A single record per CDR3 protein comes from TCRdb applying MiXCR to the PCR reads. The sample records approximately 220,000 distinct CDR3 sequences, around a sixth being singletons. The sequencing here drew on PBMCs, mostly from graft donor cells, taken 360 days after TCRalphabeta/CD19-depleted stem cell transplant. The receptors were gathered from a male patient under 10 years old who had a stem cell transplant for acute lymphoblastic leukemia, so the T cells may come from the graft donor. The CDR3 runs from the conserved cysteine through the conserved F or W. The order of the fields is D gene, clone size, CDR3 length, J gene, V gene, CDR3 protein, CDR3 DNA. D genes are given only for firm matches. Some rows have no size entry. The others give once, few or many, or a class for an expanded clone.

d_gene: NA
abundance: few
len: 16
j_gene: TRBJ2-3
v_gene: TRBV7-9
CDR3aa: CASSPYQAIHTDTQYF
CDR3nt: TGTGCCAGCAGCCCCTACCAGGCGATACACACAGATACGCAGTATTTT

d_gene: NA
abundance: many
len: 14
j_gene: TRBJ2-1
v_gene: TRBV6-4
CDR3aa: CASSRFRDTNEQFF
CDR3nt: TGTGCCAGCAGTAGATTCCGGGACACCAATGAGCAGTTCTTC

d_gene: NA
abundance: few
len: 15
j_gene: TRBJ2-3
v_gene: TRBV6-1
CDR3aa: CASSDRASGTDTQYF
CDR3nt: TGTGCCAGCAGTGACCGGGCTTCAGGCACAGATACGCAGTATTTT

d_gene: TRBD1
abundance: NA
len: 16
j_gene: TRBJ1-1
v_gene: TRBV5-6
CDR3aa: CASSLDPGQGATEAFF
CDR3nt: TGTGCCAGCAGCTTGGATCCGGGACAGGGGGCCACTGAAGCTTTCTTT

d_gene: NA
abundance: NA
len: 16
j_gene: TRBJ1-3
v_gene: TRBV4-3
CDR3aa: CASSQDRDTSGNTIYF
CDR3nt: TGCGCCAGCAGCCAAGATCGCGACACCTCTGGAAACACCATATATTTT

d_gene: TRBD2
abundance: NA
len: 16
j_gene: TRBJ2-7
v_gene: TRBV5-5
CDR3aa: CASSMGLAGGPGEQYF
CDR3nt: TGTGCCAGCAGCATGGGACTAGCGGGAGGGCCTGGAGAGCAGTACTTC

d_gene: NA
abundance: few
len: 16
j_gene: TRBJ2-3
v_gene: TRBV6-1
CDR3aa: CASTPSRGLTTDTQYF
CDR3nt: TGTGCCAGCACTCCATCCCGGGGACTTACCACAGATACGCAGTATTTT

d_gene: TRBD1
abundance: NA
len: 15
j_gene: TRBJ1-6
v_gene: TRBV20-1
CDR3aa: CSARDPGQGYSPLHF
CDR3nt: TGCAGTGCTAGAGACCCGGGACAGGGCTATTCACCCCTCCACTTT

d_gene: NA
abundance: few
len: 15
j_gene: TRBJ1-5
v_gene: TRBV6-1
CDR3aa: CASSLSVGGGQPQHF
CDR3nt: TGTGCCAGCAGCCTCTCAGTGGGGGGAGGCCAGCCCCAGCATTTT

d_gene: NA
abundance: many
len: 14
j_gene: TRBJ2-7
v_gene: TRBV27
CDR3aa: CASSLTGPAHEQYF
CDR3nt: TGTGCCAGCAGTTTAACAGGGCCAGCCCACGAGCAGTACTTC

d_gene: NA
abundance: NA
len: 16
j_gene: TRBJ1-1
v_gene: TRBV7-8
CDR3aa: CASSPRQGPLNTEAFF
CDR3nt: TGTGCCAGCAGCCCAAGACAAGGCCCCTTGAACACTGAAGCTTTCTTT

d_gene: NA
abundance: NA
len: 16
j_gene: TRBJ2-2
v_gene: TRBV18
CDR3aa: CASSPEGLPNTGELFF
CDR3nt: TGTGCCAGCTCGCCTGAGGGGCTTCCGAACACCGGGGAGCTGTTTTTT

d_gene: NA
abundance: few
len: 12
j_gene: TRBJ2-1
v_gene: TRBV4-1
CDR3aa: CASSLADNEQFF
CDR3nt: TGCGCCAGCAGCCTGGCGGACAATGAGCAGTTCTTC

d_gene: NA
abundance: NA
len: 14
j_gene: TRBJ1-1
v_gene: TRBV27
CDR3aa: CASSFRGVNTEAFF
CDR3nt: TGTGCCAGCAGTTTTAGGGGAGTAAACACTGAAGCTTTCTTT

d_gene: TRBD1
abundance: NA
len: 15
j_gene: TRBJ2-2
v_gene: TRBV20-1
CDR3aa: CSARPRDRVTGELFF
CDR3nt: TGCAGTGCTAGGCCCAGGGACAGGGTCACCGGGGAGCTGTTTTTT